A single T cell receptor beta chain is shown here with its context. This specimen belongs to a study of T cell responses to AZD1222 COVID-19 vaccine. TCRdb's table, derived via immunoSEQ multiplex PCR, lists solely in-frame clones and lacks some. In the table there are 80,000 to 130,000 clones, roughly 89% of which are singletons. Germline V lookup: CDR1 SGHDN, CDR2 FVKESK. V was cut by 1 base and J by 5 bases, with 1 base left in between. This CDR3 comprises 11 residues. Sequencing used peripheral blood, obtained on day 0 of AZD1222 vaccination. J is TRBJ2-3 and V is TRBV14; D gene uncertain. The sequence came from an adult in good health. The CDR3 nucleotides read TGTGCCAGCAGCCAAGGAGATACGCAGTATTTT. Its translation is CASSQGDTQYF.